Listed below are T cell receptor beta chains from one sample, sequenced in a study of a mutant IDH1 vaccine in newly diagnosed glioma. Clones were read by immunoSEQ multiplex PCR, and TCRdb kept only the in-frame ones, dropping some. The sample holds approximately 52,000 clones, roughly 80% seen once. Source: PBMCs, taken from a glioma patient treated with radiotherapy, temozolomide or both. The origin of the receptors is a woman between 40 and 50 years old with glioma. CDR3s include the opening cysteine and the closing phenylalanine or tryptophan. Each record gives: clone size, V gene, D gene, J gene, CDR3 protein, CDR3 DNA. D genes are given only for firm matches. Size tells how often a clone was seen (once, few, many) or the class of an expanded clone, and some rows leave it out.

>-|TRBV19|-|TRBJ2-6
CASSGTGANVLTF
TGTGCCAGCTCAGGGACTGGGGCCAACGTCCTGACTTTC
>-|TRBV5-1|TRBD1|TRBJ2-2
CASTPRTGLNTGELFF
TGCGCCAGCACGCCCCGGACAGGCTTAAACACCGGGGAGCTGTTTTTT
>-|TRBV7-3|-|TRBJ2-7
CASSLPGSYEQYF
TGTGCCAGCAGCCTACCGGGGTCATACGAGCAGTACTTC
>-|TRBV10-3|-|TRBJ2-7
CAISESSGNIYEQYF
TGTGCCATCAGTGAGTCGAGTGGGAACATCTACGAGCAGTACTTC
>-|TRBV9|TRBD2|TRBJ2-7
CASSPEPGLASAEQYF
TGTGCCAGCAGCCCCGAACCGGGACTAGCGAGCGCCGAGCAGTACTTC
>-|TRBV18|-|TRBJ2-3
CASSPGAGVADTQYF
TGTGCCAGCTCACCAGGGGCAGGGGTTGCAGATACGCAGTATTTT
>-|TRBV2|-|TRBJ2-3
CASSSSGDTQYF
TGTGCCAGCAGCTCCTCGGGGGATACGCAGTATTTT
>-|TRBV10-1|-|TRBJ1-1
CASSDSGEAEAFF
TGCGCCAGCAGTGACTCCGGGGAGGCTGAAGCTTTCTTT
>-|TRBV6-1|-|TRBJ1-6
CASSARVEDAPLHF
TGTGCCAGCAGCGCTAGGGTAGAGGATGCACCCCTCCACTTT
>-|TRBV18|-|TRBJ1-4
CASSQGAANEKLFF
TGTGCCAGCTCACAAGGGGCGGCAAATGAAAAACTGTTTTTT
>-|TRBV6-5|TRBD1|TRBJ1-2
CASSYSDRAYGYTF
TGTGCCAGCAGTTACTCGGACAGGGCCTATGGCTACACCTTC
>-|TRBV10-3|-|TRBJ2-3
CAISESDTPDTQYF
TGTGCCATCAGTGAGTCCGATACCCCAGATACGCAGTATTTT
>once|TRBV27|TRBD1|TRBJ1-6
CASRRTGLLSPLHF
TGTGCCAGCCGGAGGACAGGGCTTCTTTCACCCCTCCACTTT
>-|TRBV6-1|-|TRBJ1-2
CASSEARGYTF
TGTGCCAGCAGTGAAGCCAGGGGCTACACCTTC
>few|TRBV18|-|TRBJ1-4
CASSLTGLGSEKLFF
TGTGCCAGCTCACTCACAGGGCTGGGGAGTGAAAAACTGTTTTTT
>few|TRBV2|TRBD1|TRBJ1-5
CASSEDRGNQPQHF
TGTGCCAGCAGTGAGGACAGGGGCAATCAGCCCCAGCATTTT
>few|TRBV15|-|TRBJ1-1
CATAPRQANTEAFF
TGTGCCACCGCGCCGAGACAGGCAAACACTGAAGCTTTCTTT
>-|TRBV19|-|TRBJ1-5
CASSMFEDNQPQHF
TGTGCCAGTAGTATGTTTGAAGACAATCAGCCCCAGCATTTT
>-|TRBV2|TRBD1|TRBJ1-5
CASSVRPGTGAGQPQHF
TGTGCCAGCAGTGTACGTCCCGGGACAGGGGCGGGTCAGCCCCAGCATTTT
>-|TRBV30|-|TRBJ1-1
CAWSGTGATEAFF
TGTGCCTGGAGTGGAACCGGGGCCACTGAAGCTTTCTTT
>-|TRBV7-9|-|TRBJ1-2
CASSTGKILIYGYTF
TGTGCCAGCAGCACTGGGAAGATTTTAATCTATGGCTACACCTTC
>-|TRBV27|-|TRBJ1-1
CASRVQGGTEAFF
TGTGCCAGCAGGGTACAGGGAGGCACTGAAGCTTTCTTT
>-|TRBV4-3|-|TRBJ2-5
CASSQRGSGGETQYF
TGCGCCAGCAGCCAGAGGGGGAGCGGCGGGGAGACCCAGTACTTC
>-|TRBV9|-|TRBJ2-4
CASSVGTLAKNIQYF
TGTGCCAGCAGCGTTGGGACGCTAGCCAAAAACATTCAGTACTTC
>few|TRBV7-2|TRBD1|TRBJ1-5
CASSLTWTGKQPQHF
TGTGCCAGCAGCTTGACATGGACAGGGAAACAGCCCCAGCATTTT
>-|TRBV5-1|-|TRBJ2-1
CASRGAGQEQFF
TGCGCCAGCAGAGGGGCGGGGCAAGAGCAGTTCTTC
>-|TRBV5-6|TRBD2|TRBJ2-5
CASSLRAGVQETQYF
TGTGCCAGCAGCTTGCGAGCGGGGGTCCAAGAGACCCAGTACTTC
>-|TRBV30|-|TRBJ2-7
CAWSTGRPNEQYF
TGTGCCTGGAGTACGGGCAGACCGAATGAGCAGTACTTC
>-|TRBV2|TRBD1|TRBJ1-2
CASNSGGYGYTF
TGTGCCAGCAACTCAGGGGGGTATGGCTACACCTTC